This T cell receptor (beta chain) was retrieved from a study of T-cell reconstitution after alpha-beta-depleted transplantation in children. Findings and limits, study-wide: From surviving recipient T cells and thymic progenitors came the high day-60 TCRbeta diversity observed in some patients. T-cell counts and diversity at one year post-transplant came mainly from newly produced T cells.

Researchers prepared the TCRbeta library using unique molecular identifiers, the study reports. TCRdb fed the PCR reads into MiXCR, producing one record per CDR3 protein. Among fewer than 550,000 distinct CDR3 sequences, about 10% were seen once, and the ten largest hold around 2%. This clonotype has ten or more counts. Its specificity is unknown. Trimming took 6 bases from V and 2 from J; bases not matched to a gene: 8. The CDR3 is 15 amino acids. This receptor was identified in a child aged 2-15 years with inherited bone marrow failure, due to receive a stem cell transplant. This rearrangement joins TRBV12-3 or TRBV12-4 to TRBJ2-3, with 7 nucleotides matching TRBD2. Sequencing used PBMCs, obtained before TCRalphabeta/CD19-depleted stem cell transplant. The CDR3 protein is CASSPGTINTDTQYF. Written as DNA, the CDR3 is TGTGCCAGCAGCCCCGGGACTATCAACACAGATACGCAGTATTTT.